Listed below are T cell receptor beta chains from one sample, sequenced in a study of T cell responses to AZD1222 COVID-19 vaccine. Generated by immunoSEQ multiplex PCR, the TCRdb table keeps only in-frame clones and is missing some. The table records roughly 120,000 clones, 80% to 90% of them present only once. The sample here was peripheral blood, taken on day 0 of AZD1222 vaccination. Receptors were obtained from an adult in good health. CDR3s include the opening cysteine and the closing phenylalanine or tryptophan.

v_call: TRBV4-3
cdr3_aa: CASSHRGQDTEAFF

v_call: TRBV3-1/TRBV3-2
cdr3_aa: CASSRSTRRSGNTIYF

v_call: TRBV14
cdr3_aa: CASSQGRGSGNTIYF

v_call: TRBV19
cdr3_aa: CASSMDRGRIGEKLFF

v_call: TRBV18
cdr3_aa: CASSPDMQGARPQHF

v_call: TRBV12-3/TRBV12-4
cdr3_aa: CASIETATDTQYF

v_call: TRBV5-1
cdr3_aa: CASSSEGGNQPQHF

v_call: TRBV11-2
cdr3_aa: CASSLLTHRATNEKLFF

v_call: TRBV9
cdr3_aa: CASSARQGSSYNEQFF

v_call: TRBV5-1
cdr3_aa: CASSLGQGARSSPLHF

v_call: TRBV18
cdr3_aa: CASSGQGANTGELFF

v_call: TRBV7-3
cdr3_aa: CASSLTGSGYEQYF

v_call: TRBV11-2
cdr3_aa: CASSLAGFDNQPQHF

v_call: TRBV6-5
cdr3_aa: CASKTGLMGNTIYF

v_call: TRBV3-1/TRBV3-2
cdr3_aa: CASSQDNRKGACDNYGYTF

v_call: TRBV27
cdr3_aa: CASSPRQGYGYTF

v_call: TRBV18
cdr3_aa: CASQKGADTGELFF

v_call: TRBV7-2
cdr3_aa: CASSLVAGDDGELFF

v_call: TRBV7-3
cdr3_aa: CASSLISSGDNEQFF

v_call: TRBV19
cdr3_aa: CASSREIAKNIQYF

v_call: TRBV6-1
cdr3_aa: CASSEFQGSGELFF

v_call: TRBV19
cdr3_aa: CASSPNFLRVRNQPQHF

v_call: TRBV6-2/TRBV6-3
cdr3_aa: CASSRTSANTGELFF

v_call: TRBV11-3
cdr3_aa: CASSLRGGETAYNEQFF

v_call: TRBV7-3
cdr3_aa: CASSRSGQGRSGELFF

v_call: TRBV3-1/TRBV3-2
cdr3_aa: CASSLRTRGNTIYF

v_call: TRBV15
cdr3_aa: CATGTGEFTEAFF

v_call: TRBV5-1
cdr3_aa: CASSLAPGSNTEAFF

v_call: TRBV27
cdr3_aa: CASSPPRQGLSRDNSPLHF

v_call: TRBV27
cdr3_aa: CASTTTSNNEQFF

v_call: TRBV14
cdr3_aa: CASSQQTGNTEAFF